This is a list of T cell receptor beta chains from one sample in a study of cytomegalovirus exposure and HLA in healthy donors. Some clones are missing from TCRdb's copy, which holds only in-frame ones; the method was immunoSEQ multiplex PCR. The profile shows 180,000 or so clones, approximately 67% of them singletons. The sample was PBMCs. The receptors shown here come from a man aged 35-49 years in good health and CMV-seronegative. The CDR3 runs from the conserved cysteine through the conserved F or W. D genes are given only for firm matches. For some rows the clone size is stated as once, few or many, or as a class when expanded; others skip it.

d_gene	v_gene	abundance	j_gene	len	CDR3aa	CDR3nt
NA	TRBV5-4	NA	TRBJ2-1	13	CASSFLPRDEQFF	TGTGCCAGCAGCTTCTTGCCGAGGGATGAGCAGTTCTTC
NA	TRBV15	NA	TRBJ2-1	13	CATSRGQYNEQFF	TGTGCCACCAGTCGAGGGCAGTACAATGAGCAGTTCTTC
NA	TRBV30	NA	TRBJ1-4	15	CAWYPRQGQDEKLFF	TGTGCCTGGTACCCTCGGCAGGGGCAGGACGAAAAACTGTTTTTT
TRBD2	TRBV18	NA	TRBJ2-1	15	CASSPAGLAENEQFF	TGTGCCAGCTCACCCGCTGGACTAGCGGAAAATGAGCAGTTCTTC
NA	TRBV5-6	NA	TRBJ1-4	14	CASSLTGPGPKLFF	TGTGCCAGCAGCCTCACAGGGCCGGGGCCAAAACTGTTTTTT
NA	TRBV19	NA	TRBJ1-3	15	CASSPFRGSGNTIYF	TGTGCCAGTAGTCCATTCAGAGGTTCTGGAAACACCATATATTTT
TRBD1	TRBV28	few	TRBJ1-1	11	CASTLDREAFF	TGTGCCAGCACCCTGGACAGGGAAGCTTTCTTT
TRBD2	TRBV27	NA	TRBJ2-7	14	CASSRNSGSYEQYF	TGTGCCAGCAGCCGAAATAGCGGGAGCTACGAGCAGTACTTC
TRBD2	TRBV18	NA	TRBJ2-1	16	CASSPLPSGSYNEQFF	TGTGCCAGCTCACCACTTCCTAGCGGGAGTTACAATGAGCAGTTCTTC
NA	TRBV28	NA	TRBJ2-3	14	CASWGGAEIDTQYF	TGTGCCAGCTGGGGCGGGGCGGAAATTGATACGCAGTATTTT
TRBD1	TRBV18	few	TRBJ1-1	15	CASSEPGQPNTEAFF	TGTGCCAGCTCAGAACCGGGACAGCCGAACACTGAAGCTTTCTTT
TRBD1	TRBV10-3	NA	TRBJ2-3	18	CAISEPETRDSSTDTQYF	TGTGCCATCAGTGAACCCGAGACCCGGGACAGTAGCACAGATACGCAGTATTTT
NA	TRBV6-5	few	TRBJ1-1	14	CASKTRRVGTEAFF	TGTGCCAGCAAGACCCGGCGGGTAGGGACTGAAGCTTTCTTT
NA	TRBV6-1	NA	TRBJ1-2	15	CASSLLSTDYYGYTF	TGTGCCAGCAGTCTGCTATCGACAGATTACTATGGCTACACCTTC
TRBD1	TRBV28	NA	TRBJ1-4	15	CASRLQGGTNEKLFF	TGTGCCAGCAGACTACAGGGGGGAACTAATGAAAAACTGTTTTTT
TRBD2	TRBV20-1	NA	TRBJ2-7	11	CSAALGGGQYF	TGCAGTGCCGCCCTGGGGGGGGGTCAGTACTTC
TRBD2	TRBV4-2	NA	TRBJ2-6	17	CASSPGLADSGANVLTF	TGTGCCAGCAGCCCGGGACTAGCGGACTCTGGGGCCAACGTCCTGACTTTC
TRBD2	TRBV4-1	few	TRBJ2-7	16	CASSQDVLRREGEQYF	TGCGCCAGCAGCCAAGATGTACTTAGGAGGGAGGGCGAGCAGTACTTC
NA	TRBV18	few	TRBJ2-5	16	CASSPSSGIRQETQYF	TGTGCCAGCTCACCATCCAGCGGAATCCGCCAAGAGACCCAGTACTTC
NA	TRBV27	few	TRBJ2-2	16	CASSLREAGPTGELFF	TGTGCCAGCAGTTTAAGGGAAGCGGGCCCTACCGGGGAGCTGTTTTTT
NA	TRBV19	NA	TRBJ2-2	13	CASSTTEWGELFF	TGTGCCAGTAGTACGACAGAGTGGGGGGAGCTGTTTTTT
NA	TRBV28	NA	TRBJ1-2	13	CASSFSGNYGYTF	TGTGCCAGCAGTTTCTCAGGGAACTATGGCTACACCTTC
TRBD1	TRBV30	NA	TRBJ2-7	13	CACTKDRAYEQYF	TGTGCCTGCACTAAGGACAGGGCATACGAGCAGTACTTC
TRBD1	TRBV7-2	NA	TRBJ1-6	15	CASSLETGGDSPLHF	TGTGCCAGCAGCCTAGAGACAGGGGGGGATTCACCCCTCCACTTT
NA	TRBV30	few	TRBJ2-7	12	CAWRETGNEQYF	TGTGCCTGGAGGGAGACAGGCAACGAGCAGTACTTC
NA	TRBV6-6	once	TRBJ2-2	16	CATGLTQGTNTGELFF	TGTGCCACCGGTCTGACCCAGGGGACGAACACCGGGGAGCTGTTTTTT
TRBD2	TRBV19	NA	TRBJ2-1	18	CASSIFRGSQVSYNEQFF	TGTGCCAGTAGTATATTTCGCGGGAGTCAAGTTTCCTACAATGAGCAGTTCTTC
TRBD1	TRBV5-6	NA	TRBJ1-1	17	CASSKVRGPGMNTEAFF	TGTGCCAGCTCAAAGGTCAGGGGGCCGGGCATGAACACTGAAGCTTTCTTT
NA	TRBV5-1	NA	TRBJ1-1	15	CASSLVGAGNTEAFF	TGCGCCAGCAGCTTGGTTGGGGCTGGAAACACTGAAGCTTTCTTT
NA	TRBV5-5	NA	TRBJ2-7	15	CASSLTGPPTYEQYF	TGTGCCAGCAGCTTGACTGGTCCACCAACCTACGAGCAGTACTTC